Listed below are T cell receptor beta chains from one sample, sequenced in a study of cytomegalovirus exposure and HLA in healthy donors. The method was immunoSEQ multiplex PCR; TCRdb's version includes in-frame clones alone and lacks a portion of them. The sample consists of under 200,000 clones, approximately 82% of them appearing once. Material: PBMCs. Receptor source: a middle-aged man in good health and CMV-seropositive. Both conserved end residues are part of each CDR3. A D gene is named only where the DNA matches it firmly. Clone size is shown for a subset of rows, as once, few, many or a class of expanded clone.

D gene: NA; clone size: NA; V gene: TRBV7-3; J gene: TRBJ1-1; CDR3 DNA: TGTGCCAGCAGACCCACCGCAGGGAACACTGAAGCTTTCTTT; CDR3 protein: CASRPTAGNTEAFF
D gene: TRBD2; clone size: once; V gene: TRBV4-2; J gene: TRBJ2-4; CDR3 DNA: TGTGCCAGCAGCCAAGTGGGAGGGGATACCAAAAACATTCAGTACTTC; CDR3 protein: CASSQVGGDTKNIQYF
D gene: TRBD1; clone size: NA; V gene: TRBV5-4; J gene: TRBJ2-1; CDR3 DNA: TGTGCCAGCACCCAGGGGGACAGGGGGCGAAATGAGCAGTTCTTC; CDR3 protein: CASTQGDRGRNEQFF
D gene: NA; clone size: NA; V gene: TRBV19; J gene: TRBJ1-1; CDR3 DNA: TGTGCCAGTAGTTCTATGCCGGGACAGAACACTGAAGCTTTCTTT; CDR3 protein: CASSSMPGQNTEAFF
D gene: NA; clone size: NA; V gene: TRBV28; J gene: TRBJ2-7; CDR3 DNA: TGTGCCAGCAGTCCCCTGACGGGTTTTTCCTTCTACGAGCAGTACTTC; CDR3 protein: CASSPLTGFSFYEQYF
D gene: NA; clone size: NA; V gene: TRBV6-5; J gene: TRBJ1-2; CDR3 DNA: TGTGCCAGCAGAGGGTCAGGGGCGGTATACTATGGCTACACCTTC; CDR3 protein: CASRGSGAVYYGYTF
D gene: NA; clone size: few; V gene: TRBV19; J gene: TRBJ1-5; CDR3 DNA: TGTGCCTCCCGAGGAGGCTATCAGCCCCAGCATTTT; CDR3 protein: CASRGGYQPQHF
D gene: TRBD2; clone size: NA; V gene: TRBV9; J gene: TRBJ2-1; CDR3 DNA: TGTGCCAGCAGCGTAAGTGGTTTTGCGGGAGGGTACAATGAGCAGTTCTTC; CDR3 protein: CASSVSGFAGGYNEQFF
D gene: NA; clone size: NA; V gene: TRBV7-9; J gene: TRBJ1-1; CDR3 DNA: TGTGCCAGCAGCTCCAACCTACCGAACACTGAAGCTTTCTTT; CDR3 protein: CASSSNLPNTEAFF
D gene: TRBD2; clone size: NA; V gene: TRBV7-7; J gene: TRBJ2-1; CDR3 DNA: TGTGCCAGCAGCTCCCTCCCTAGCGGGAGTTCCTACAATGAGCAGTTCTTC; CDR3 protein: CASSSLPSGSSYNEQFF
D gene: NA; clone size: NA; V gene: TRBV21-1; J gene: TRBJ2-7; CDR3 DNA: TGTGCCAGCAGCAAGGGGACAGGGGTGACCTACGAGCAGTACTTC; CDR3 protein: CASSKGTGVTYEQYF
D gene: TRBD2; clone size: NA; V gene: TRBV7-9; J gene: TRBJ2-7; CDR3 DNA: TGTGCCAGCAGCCCGGGACTAGCGGGAGGGTCTAACGAGCAGTACTTC; CDR3 protein: CASSPGLAGGSNEQYF
D gene: NA; clone size: NA; V gene: TRBV30; J gene: TRBJ1-1; CDR3 DNA: TGTGCCTGGAAGAGGGACACGATGAACACTGAAGCTTTCTTT; CDR3 protein: CAWKRDTMNTEAFF
D gene: TRBD2; clone size: many; V gene: TRBV5-5; J gene: TRBJ2-4; CDR3 DNA: TGTGCCAGCAGCTTGGCTTCCGGGGGGAGCATTCAGTACTTC; CDR3 protein: CASSLASGGSIQYF
D gene: TRBD1; clone size: NA; V gene: TRBV5-1; J gene: TRBJ2-2; CDR3 DNA: TGCGCCAGCAGCTCTCCAGGGGGCACCGGGGAGCTGTTTTTT; CDR3 protein: CASSSPGGTGELFF